The 25 T cell receptor beta chains in this list originate from one sample, sequenced in a study of T cell responses to AZD1222 COVID-19 vaccine. The assay was immunoSEQ multiplex PCR, and TCRdb's table has in-frame clones only and misses some. The table includes around 140,000 clones, around 84% detected once. The specimen comprised peripheral blood, sampled 28 days after the second AZD1222 dose. These receptors originate from an adult who received the AZD1222 COVID-19 vaccine.

This chain links TRBV28 with TRBJ2-2, with D perhaps assigned TRBD1 or TRBD2 (5 bases each). The CDR3 covers 17 residues. Germline CDR1 reads MDHEN; CDR2 reads SYDVKM. Trimming pared 6 bases from V and 4 bases from J, leaving 21 bases between. The CDR3 DNA is TGTGCCAGCAGACGGGGCCTGTTGGGGATCCTCACCGGGGAGCTGTTTTTT. Residues: CASRRGLLGILTGELFF.

Comments on this clone: Distinct nucleotide sequences in the sample also encode this CDR3. V and J are TRBV7-9 and TRBJ2-7, with a tentative D call TRBD1 (5 bases). Germline V gene lookup returns CDR1 SEHNR and CDR2 FQNEAQ (reference sequence). The CDR3 is made up of 13 amino acids. V was shortened by 2 bases and J by 2 bases, with 7 bases between the two germline ends. The CDR3 nucleotides are TGTGCCAGCAGCTTAAGGGGCCCCTACGAGCAGTACTTC. Translated: CASSLRGPYEQYF.

V and J are TRBV12-3 or TRBV12-4 and TRBJ1-3; no clear D. The CDR3 covers 13 residues. The V end was cut by 7 bases, the J end by 0 bases, with 7 bases between. CDR3: CASTTNSGNTIYF. For the CDR3, the DNA is TGTGCCAGCACTACAAACTCTGGAAACACCATATATTTT.

This rearrangement joins TRBV28 to TRBJ1-1, with 7 bases aligning to TRBD1. Per the germline V gene, CDR1 is MDHEN and CDR2 is SYDVKM. The ends lost 6 bases at V and 7 bases at J; junction bases unmatched: 5. This CDR3 spans 12 amino acids. In DNA, the CDR3 is TGTGCCAGCAGGGAGGGACAGTTTGAAGCTTTCTTT. Residues: CASREGQFEAFF.

The chain combines TRBV23-1 with TRBJ2-6; weak D call: TRBD1 (6 bases). TRBV23-1 is classed as an ORF, of uncertain function. V lost 0 bases and J 5 bases, leaving 11 bases between the germline ends. The length of the CDR3 is 16 residues. For the CDR3, the DNA is TGCGCCAGCAGTCAATCGATATGGGACAGGGCCAACGTCCTGACTTTC. Amino acids: CASSQSIWDRANVLTF.

V usage is TRBV1 and J usage is TRBJ2-2; TRBD2 is the table's D call, not checked against the DNA. TRBV1 is deemed a pseudogene. This CDR3 is 16 amino acids long. This CDR3 is CTSSPGLAENTGELFF. In DNA form, the CDR3 reads TGCACCAGCAGCCCCGGACTAGCGGAGAACACCGGGGAGCTGTTTTTT.

The gene calls are TRBV15 and TRBJ2-1; no clear D gene. CDR3 length: 14 residues. Trimming removed 0 bases from V and 8 bases from J, with 11 bases in between. Germline CDR1 reads LNHNV; CDR2 reads YYDKDF (reference sequence). The CDR3 here is CATSRDSGFYEQFF. CDR3 coding DNA: TGTGCCACCAGCAGAGATTCCGGGTTCTATGAGCAGTTCTTC.

J is TRBJ2-2 and V is TRBV11-3; 8 nucleotides line up with TRBD1. V shed 5 bases, J shed 3 bases, and the junction held 14 bases outside the gene matches. CDR1 is SGHNT, CDR2 YENEEA, per germline. The length of the CDR3 is 18 residues. The CDR3 loop reads CASSPRPSGTGYTGELFF. Written as DNA, the CDR3 is TGTGCCAGCAGCCCGCGACCTTCCGGGACAGGTTACACCGGGGAGCTGTTTTTT.

V is TRBV9 and J is TRBJ1-1, with D unclear. The germline V gene encodes CDR1 SGDLS and CDR2 YYNGEE. The CDR3 covers 14 residues. V gave up 2 bases and J gave up 1 base, with 9 bases separating them. The CDR3 protein is CASSVGRKNTEAFF. As DNA, the CDR3 is TGTGCCAGCAGCGTCGGACGGAAGAACACTGAAGCTTTCTTT.

This chain links TRBV7-8 with TRBJ2-1; 8 bases match TRBD2. Germline V gene lookup returns CDR1 SGHVS and CDR2 FQNEAQ. CDR3 size: 18 residues. The V segment lost 8 bases and the J segment 4 bases; nucleotides outside the gene matches: 19. As DNA, the CDR3 is TGTGCCAGCGGTATCCAGCGGGGGCGCGAACAGAAATACAATGAGCAGTTCTTC. Its protein product is CASGIQRGREQKYNEQFF.

The V gene is TRBV15, the J gene TRBJ2-1; D gene ambiguous. CDR1 and CDR2 (germline): LNHNV, YYDKDF (reference sequence). The CDR3 length is 16 residues. Between the trimmed V and J ends, which lost 2 bases and 0 bases, there was a span of 11 bases. CDR3 residues: CATSRPGWSSYNEQFF. The DNA for the CDR3 is TGTGCCACCAGCAGACCCGGATGGAGCTCCTACAATGAGCAGTTCTTC.

The V call is TRBV7-2, the J call TRBJ2-2; D is undetermined. Germline V lookup: CDR1 SGHTA, CDR2 FQGNSA. The CDR3 is 14 residues long. V shed 5 bases and J shed 3 bases, with 10 bases lying between them. CDR3: CASSPAFDTGELFF. The CDR3 DNA is TGTGCCAGCAGCCCCGCCTTTGACACCGGGGAGCTGTTTTTT.

DNA of the CDR3: TGTGCCAGCGACGACAGGAGCAATCAGCCCCAGCATTTT. Translation gives CASDDRSNQPQHF. The V gene is TRBV27, the J gene TRBJ1-5, with D tentatively TRBD1 (6 bases). V was clipped by 8 bases and J by 1 base, with 9 bases between them. CDR3 length equals 13 residues. Germline V CDR1 and CDR2: MNHEY, SMNVEV (reference sequence).

The chain combines TRBV27 with TRBJ1-5; unclear D gene. The CDR3 consists of 13 residues. The germline CDR1 and CDR2 sequences are MNHEY and SMNVEV (reference sequence). V lost 6 bases to trimming and J lost 4 bases, with 10 bases between them. Here the CDR3 reads CASRGYGNQPQHF. CDR3 bases: TGTGCCAGCAGAGGGTATGGGAATCAGCCCCAGCATTTT.

This clone has just a few counts. The chain employs TRBV29-1 and TRBJ2-2; D unresolved. This CDR3 is 12 amino acids long. Germline values: CDR1 SQVTM, CDR2 ANQGSEA. V was pared by 0 bases and J by 6 bases, with 5 bases between. Here the CDR3 DNA reads TGCAGCGTTGAAGATCTGCCCGGGGAGCTGTTTTTT. Translated: CSVEDLPGELFF.

The chain uses TRBV19 and TRBJ1-2, with D perhaps matching TRBD1 (5 bases). Germline CDR1 reads LNHDA; CDR2 reads SQIVND (reference sequence). The CDR3 is 13 amino acids. Trimming took off 7 bases at V and 10 bases at J, with 19 bases between the two ends. The CDR3 sequence: CASNPGTAYPYTF. As DNA, the CDR3 is TGTGCCAGTAATCCCGGGACGGCGTATCCCTACACCTTC.

This clone was seen a few times. CDR3: CAIRPAGQGAYEQYF. CDR3 sequence (DNA): TGTGCCATCAGACCGGCGGGTCAGGGGGCCTACGAGCAGTACTTC. The J gene is TRBJ2-7, the V gene TRBV10-3, with 7 bases matching TRBD1. V gave up 6 bases and J gave up 2 bases; unmatched junction bases: 10. Germline values: CDR1 ENHRY, CDR2 SYGVKD. The CDR3 loop spans 15 amino acids.

CDR3 protein: CASSLRTSGLQETQYF. DNA of the CDR3: TGCGCCAGCAGCTTGAGGACTAGCGGGCTCCAAGAGACCCAGTACTTC. V and J are TRBV5-1 and TRBJ2-5; 11 nucleotides match TRBD2. Losses at the gene ends were 1 base for V and 1 base for J; bases not matched to a gene: 3. The germline gives CDR1 SGHRS, CDR2 YFSETQ. This CDR3 spans 16 amino acids.

The chain couples TRBV5-5 to TRBJ1-5; possible D gene TRBD1, 5 bases. The CDR3 covers 17 residues. Germline V CDR1 and CDR2: SGHKS, YYEKEE (reference sequence). Trimming took off 4 bases at V and 0 bases at J, with 17 bases between the two ends. This CDR3 reads CASSAGTGSYSNQPQHF. As DNA, the CDR3 is TGTGCCAGCAGCGCCGGGACTGGCTCCTATAGCAATCAGCCCCAGCATTTT.

This clone was picked up one time. The chain couples TRBV7-8 to TRBJ1-2; 9 bases fit TRBD1. The CDR3 is 13 residues long. The ends lost 5 bases at V and 8 bases at J; junction bases unmatched: 6. Looked up from germline, CDR1 is SGHVS and CDR2 is FQNEAQ. CDR3 DNA: TGTGCCAGCAGCGAAAGGACAGGGGTCGGCTACACCTTC. It encodes CASSERTGVGYTF.

V gene TRBV18 combines with J gene TRBJ1-1; the D is unclear. From germline, CDR1 is KGHSH and CDR2 LQKENI. V gave up 8 bases and J gave up 1 base, with 8 bases separating them. This CDR3 is 12 amino acids long. CDR3 nucleotide sequence: TGTGCCAGCCAGCGGGAGAACACTGAAGCTTTCTTT. Translation: CASQRENTEAFF.

The chain joins TRBV2 to TRBJ1-5, with D perhaps matching TRBD1 (5 bases). V lost 8 bases to trimming and J lost 7 bases, with 15 bases between them. The CDR3 runs to 13 residues. Germline V gene data show CDR1 as SNHLY and CDR2 as FYNNEI. The CDR3 nucleotides read TGTGCCAGCCGGGACCTTATAGGGCAGCCCCAGCATTTT. Translation: CASRDLIGQPQHF. The whole variable domain, remainder taken from reference TRBV2 and TRBJ1-5, is EPEVTQTPSHQVTQMGQEVILRCVPISNHLYFYWYRQILGQKVEFLVSFYNNEISEKSEIFDDQFSVERPDGSNFTLKIRSTKLEDSAMYFCASRDLIGQPQHFGDGTRLSIL.

The chain has TRBV23-1 and TRBJ1-6, with TRBD1 as a possible D gene (5 bases). TRBV23-1 falls under the ORF class, with uncertain function. The V and J ends lost 2 bases and 0 bases respectively, with 11 bases between them. This CDR3 spans 17 amino acids. The CDR3 region has the DNA TGCGCCAGCAGTCAAACAGGCCGGCCCTCCTATAATTCACCCCTCCACTTT. Encoded protein: CASSQTGRPSYNSPLHF.

V usage is TRBV5-1 and J usage is TRBJ2-5, with D perhaps TRBD1 or TRBD2 (5 bases each). This CDR3 has 13 amino acids. V was trimmed by 9 bases and J by 0 bases, leaving 12 bases between them. Germline V lookup: CDR1 SGHRS, CDR2 YFSETQ. The CDR3 DNA reads TGCGCCACCGCCCGGGGCAACCAAGAGACCCAGTACTTC. Residues: CATARGNQETQYF.

V usage is TRBV18 and J usage is TRBJ1-2, with TRBD1 matching over 8 bases. CDR1 is KGHSH and CDR2 is LQKENI in the germline V gene. Germline trimming cut 3 bases from V and 2 bases from J; bases unmatched to any gene: 5. This CDR3 has 15 amino acids. CDR3 sequence (DNA): TGTGCCAGCTCACCCTTCCGGGACAGGAACTATGGCTACACCTTC. Translated: CASSPFRDRNYGYTF.